This TCR beta chain was sequenced for a study of blood T cell repertoires in COVID-19 (dated by TCRdb to between 2020 and 2021). Regarding the complete study: Collaborator samples came from the United States, Italy and Spain and covered acute and convalescent phases of COVID-19. The prospective study material was composed of cDNA or gDNA derived from T cells, B-cell-depleted T cells, or PBMCs. The samples were drawn from two sources: the first 160 participants of the ongoing ImmuneRACE study, and 1,254 subjects contributed by 6 global collaborators. HLA class I and class II types, where available, came from metadata supplied by the sample provider rather than from assay-based typing. Deeply sampled blood TCRbeta repertoires from subjects exposed to, actively infected with, or recovered from COVID-19 were included in the dataset. Sample metadata almost always included a de-identified subject ID, COVID-19 status, age in years and sex. The repertoires were released in a freely available public database intended as a resource for research on the immune response to SARS-CoV-2.

TCRbeta CDR3 regions were amplified from genomic DNA by means of the immunoSEQ Assay, a bias-controlled multiplex PCR. The authors processed their data as follows. The number of nucleated cells in each sample was estimated from the amplification of reference gene primers within the assay. Sequence reads were collapsed and filtered to measure the absolute abundance of every unique TCRbeta CDR3 rearrangement. For each sample, productive Simpson clonality was calculated as the square root of Simpson's diversity index over productive rearrangements. The immuneACCESS repertoire file appears here via TCRdb, limited to in-frame rearrangements. These files lack a portion of the clones; in checked studies, under half of the deficit traces to unresolved V genes, and the cause of the others is not known. V, J and clone size were drawn from that table, and D and trimming were deduced from the DNA. The sample records about 50,000 clones, roughly 87% of which are singletons. The top ten constitute approximately 15% of the sample.

Results the study describes overall, beyond this receptor: The quantity of clinical and demographic metadata differed by source and by participant and was supplied without curation.

The collaborating institutions used their own protocols to collect whole blood in K2EDTA tubes. For TCRbeta analysis, collaborators shipped samples as frozen whole blood, isolated PBMCs, or DNA extracted from either of those sample types. V loses 3 bases at its end and J loses 5 bases; junction bases beyond the gene matches: 20. Based on the germline V gene, the CDR1 and CDR2 sequences are SGHRS and YFSETQ. Measured from the cysteine to the phenylalanine, the CDR3 is 18 residues long. Only the CDR3 region is kept as DNA, spanning 54 bases read in frame from base 1. In the case of this clone: Which antigen it targets is not known. No per-base quality is available; no much larger clone lies one base away.

This receptor was identified in a human donor with active COVID-19. The donor label of this sample is uncertain. Sample: peripheral blood. Recombination linked TRBV5-1 to TRBJ2-7; TRBD1 agrees with 7 junctional bases. The nucleotide sequence reads TGCGCCAGCAGCTCTATGCCCGGGACAGAAAGGCCGGTGAACGAGCAGTACTTC. Its protein reads: CASSSMPGTERPVNEQYF.